The text below deals with one T cell receptor (beta chain). Its antigen remains undetermined. Per-nucleotide qualities are absent, and no much larger clonotype sits a single base away. The donors were healthy, HIV-negative adults who had no recently reported acute infections or vaccinations. Only Caucasian adults living in Nashville, Tennessee, USA were represented among the donors. CD4+ T cells were enriched through magnetic negative selection, after which naive cells were positively selected on CD45RA and the remaining negative fraction served as the memory subset. Blood was collected by leukapheresis, and PBMCs were isolated by Ficoll-Histopaque density gradient centrifugation and then cryopreserved in liquid nitrogen vapor phase. Purity and quantity of every magnetically sorted T cell population were checked by analytical flow cytometry. Genomic DNA was isolated from every sorted fraction and measured by UV absorbance on a Nanodrop 2000c.

The record originates from a study of shared clonotypes between healthy human individuals (dated by TCRdb to the early 2020s). For context, the study as a whole: Three men and a couple of women, aged 18 to 49 years, made up the cohort. For each donor, three plates each were used for CD4 naive and CD4 memory, two plates were used for CD8 naive, and one plate was used for CD8 memory. The study deeply sequenced blood TCR repertoires of several healthy adults to estimate repertoire size and the extent of clonotype sharing between individuals. Libraries were prepared and TCR repertoires were sequenced by different laboratories using diverse techniques, in order to increase sequencing depth and limit assay-specific biases. Per donor, leukapheresis produced somewhere between about 0.94 and 9 billion PBMCs.

Using the deep immunoSEQ assay, multiplex PCR amplified TCR CDR3 regions from genomic DNA. Genomic DNA extracted from each cell subset was distributed evenly over all wells of several immunoSEQ 96-well plates, and each plate served as one replicate. For sorted subsets, each replicate PCR was loaded with about 0.2 ug genomic DNA, equivalent to roughly 30,000 T cell genomes. The purified libraries were quantified using a Qubit 3.0 fluorometer, sized with a Bioanalyzer 2100, and then quantified again using the KAPA Library Quantification kit. Each immunoSEQ 96-well plate was sequenced on its own single-read 150-cycle Illumina NextSeq 550 flow cell. The original methods were these. Because only junctional sequences without quality scores were contained in the immunoSEQ output, filtering matching that applied to full-length reads could not be performed. To assign V/J genes and CDR3, sequences were annotated against IMGT germline references using PyIR, a Python wrapper for IgBLAST v1.9. Reads were removed for weak V/J assignments (E-value above 1e-6), missing CDR3, stop codons, out-of-frame junctions, or ambiguous translated residues. A V3J clonotype was defined by an identical inferred V gene, J gene, and CDR3 amino acid sequence. Percentage overlap between repertoires was computed as shared unique clonotypes divided by the size of the smaller repertoire. Repertoire richness was assessed with RTK rarefaction, the Chao1 estimator, and Recon v2.1 estimates of unobserved clonotypes. Generation probabilities for all TCRbeta clonotypes obtained by the gDNA method from a handful of donors were computed using OLGA. Entries here come from immuneACCESS through TCRdb and include only in-frame sequences with V and J called. Some clones fail to appear in such tables; in the studies checked, an unresolved V gene covers under half of the shortfall, and the cause of the remainder is unknown. D and trimming were read from the DNA, whereas the V and J calls and clone size are those reported in that table. Within this sample are approximately 1,000,000 clones, with roughly 80% of them counted one time only. The ten top clones hold almost 0.9% of the sample.

For this chain, trimming is 7 bases at the V end and 6 bases at the J end, and the number of junction bases without a gene match is 5. CDR1 SGHVS and CDR2 FQNEAQ are derived from the germline V gene. Spanning cysteine to phenylalanine, the CDR3 consists of 13 amino acids. The CDR3 DNA has 39 bases and is translated from base 1. Study-level results and caveats: Sharing across several donors was observed for around 5% of naive CD4, about 4% of naive CD8, 2.3% of memory CD4, and about 0.39% of memory CD8 clonotypes. Larger estimated clonotype richness was generally found for naive subsets than for memory subsets. Compared with non-shared clonotypes, clonotypes shared by all four sorted-subset donors had higher generation probabilities. Because the study included only a small number of donors, the genetic and exposure-history diversity represented was limited. Pairwise subsampling indicated that sequencing depth was expected to affect the degree of clonotype sharing among donors. Sampling was limited to blood, and TCR repertoires in tissue likely differ from TCR repertoires in blood. Incomplete sequencing was indicated by rarefaction of sorted-subset datasets, despite the large sequencing depth.

The sample consisted of memory CD4+ T cells from PBMCs. According to the study, the label for this sample's cell subset or site signals: CD45RA-negative fraction. The chain is made from TRBV7-8 and TRBJ2-3; the central 9 bases match TRBD2. The clonotype originates from a man between 18 and 29 years old in good health. Some clones in this sample may be carry-over from other donors' samples. The base sequence is TGTGCCAGCACCATAGCGGGAGTGGATACGCAGTATTTT. Translated, it gives CASTIAGVDTQYF.